Sequencing of this TCR beta chain was carried out in a study of blood T cell repertoires in COVID-19. Method: immunoSEQ multiplex PCR; TCRdb's copy keeps in-frame clones and lacks some. The sample contains roughly 150,000 clones, 75% to 90% of which appear only once. In germline, CDR1 is LNHDA, CDR2 SQIVND (reference sequence). Trimming shortened V by 3 bases and J by 1 base, and 15 bases separated the two germline ends. The CDR3 is made up of 16 amino acids. The chain links TRBV19 to TRBJ1-2; D remains unclear. The sequenced material came from peripheral blood. This receptor was obtained from an elderly woman with acute or convalescent COVID-19. Here the CDR3 reads CASSITPTTLNYGYTF. DNA for the CDR3: TGTGCCAGTAGTATCACTCCTACCACCCTTAACTATGGCTACACCTTC. The variable domain in full, completed from reference TRBV19 and TRBJ1-2, reads DGGITQSPKYLFRKEGQNVTLSCEQNLNHDAMYWYRQDPGQGLRLIYYSQIVNDFQKGDIAEGYSVSREKKESFPLTVTSAQKNPTAFYLCASSITPTTLNYGYTFGSGTRLTVV.